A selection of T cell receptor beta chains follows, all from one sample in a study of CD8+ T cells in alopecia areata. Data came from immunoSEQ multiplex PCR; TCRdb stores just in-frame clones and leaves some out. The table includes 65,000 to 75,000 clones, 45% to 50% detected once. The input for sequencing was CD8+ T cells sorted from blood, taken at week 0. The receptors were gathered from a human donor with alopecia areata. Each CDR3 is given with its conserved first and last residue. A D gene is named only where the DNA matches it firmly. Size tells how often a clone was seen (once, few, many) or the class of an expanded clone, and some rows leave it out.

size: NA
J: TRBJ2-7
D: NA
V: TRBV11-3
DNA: TGTGCCAGCAGCTTATTCGATTTCTACGAGCAGTACTTC
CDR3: CASSLFDFYEQYF

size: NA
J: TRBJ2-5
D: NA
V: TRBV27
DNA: TGTGCCAGCAGTTTGGGCAGGGGAACAGAGACCCAGTACTTC
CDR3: CASSLGRGTETQYF

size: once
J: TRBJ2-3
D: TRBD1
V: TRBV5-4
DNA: TGTGCCAGCAGCTTGGGGGGTATAGACAGGGCAGATACGCAGTATTTT
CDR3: CASSLGGIDRADTQYF

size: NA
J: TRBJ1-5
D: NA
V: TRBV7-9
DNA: TGTGCCAGCAGCTCGACTCAGTGGCCCCAGCATTTT
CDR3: CASSSTQWPQHF

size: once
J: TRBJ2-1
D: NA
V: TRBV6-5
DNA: TGTGCCAGCAGTTACGGGACCTGGGGAGGAAGTGAGCAGTTCTTC
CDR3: CASSYGTWGGSEQFF

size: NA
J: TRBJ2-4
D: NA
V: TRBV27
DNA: TGTGCCAGCAGTTTCTCGTCGGTCGGAGCGGACATTCAGTACTTC
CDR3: CASSFSSVGADIQYF

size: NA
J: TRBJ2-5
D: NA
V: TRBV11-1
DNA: TGTGCCAGCAGTCAAGGGGGGGCGCTTCAAGAGACCCAGTACTTC
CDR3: CASSQGGALQETQYF

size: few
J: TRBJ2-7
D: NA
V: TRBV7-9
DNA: TGTGCCAGCAGCTTAATCAGGGGCTCCTACGAGCAGTACTTC
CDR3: CASSLIRGSYEQYF

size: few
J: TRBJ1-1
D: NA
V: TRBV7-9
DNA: TGTGCCAGCAGCTTGGCCTGGGACAAGGGTAGGGGAGACACTGAAGCTTTCTTT
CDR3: CASSLAWDKGRGDTEAFF

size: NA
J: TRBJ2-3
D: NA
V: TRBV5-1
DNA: TGCGCCAGCAGCTTGGAGTCTACCACAGATACGCAGTATTTT
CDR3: CASSLESTTDTQYF

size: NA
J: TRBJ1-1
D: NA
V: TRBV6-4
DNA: TGTGCCAGCAGTGGGGCGGATGAAGCTTTCTTT
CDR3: CASSGADEAFF

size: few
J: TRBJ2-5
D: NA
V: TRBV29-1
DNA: TGCAGCGTTTTACCGGGACAAGATGTGACCCAGTACTTC
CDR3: CSVLPGQDVTQYF

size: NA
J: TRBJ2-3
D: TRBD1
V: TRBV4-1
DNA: TGTGCCACTAAGGGACAGGGTAGCACAGATACGCAGTATTTT
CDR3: CATKGQGSTDTQYF

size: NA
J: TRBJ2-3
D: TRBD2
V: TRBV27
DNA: TGTGCCAGCAGGCTAGCGGGAGGCACGCAGTATTTT
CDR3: CASRLAGGTQYF

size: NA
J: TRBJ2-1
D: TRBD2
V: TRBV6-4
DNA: TGTGCCAGCAGTAAAGCGGGAGCCAATGAGCAGTTCTTC
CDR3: CASSKAGANEQFF

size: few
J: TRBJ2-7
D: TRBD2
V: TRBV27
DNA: TGTGCCAGCAGCTCTAGCGGGAGGGGGTACGAGCAGTACTTC
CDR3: CASSSSGRGYEQYF

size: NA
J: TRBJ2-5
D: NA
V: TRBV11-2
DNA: TGTGCCAGCAGCTTCAGCCGGGAGACCCAGTACTTC
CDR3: CASSFSRETQYF

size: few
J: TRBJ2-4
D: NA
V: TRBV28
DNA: TGTGCCAGCAGTCAACTAGCCCGGGGAGCCAAAAACATTCAGTACTTC
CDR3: CASSQLARGAKNIQYF

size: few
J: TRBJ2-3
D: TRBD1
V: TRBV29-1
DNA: TGCAGCGTTGAAGATGGGACAGGGGAGGTTGTAGATACGCAGTATTTT
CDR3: CSVEDGTGEVVDTQYF

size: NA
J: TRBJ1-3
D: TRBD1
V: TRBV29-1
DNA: TGCAGCGTCGTTCTCGGACAGGGGTCTGGAAACACCATATATTTT
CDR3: CSVVLGQGSGNTIYF

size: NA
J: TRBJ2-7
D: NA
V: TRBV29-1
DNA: TGCAGCGCTCAGGGGGGAGCCTACGAGCAGTACTTC
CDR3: CSAQGGAYEQYF

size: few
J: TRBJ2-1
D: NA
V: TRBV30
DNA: TGTGCCTGTACAGGGGCGGGAAGGTTATACAATGAGCAGTTCTTC
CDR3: CACTGAGRLYNEQFF

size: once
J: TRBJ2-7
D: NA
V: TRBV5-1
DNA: TGCGCCAGCAGCCGGACAGTCCTCGGAGAGGAGCAGTACTTC
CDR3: CASSRTVLGEEQYF

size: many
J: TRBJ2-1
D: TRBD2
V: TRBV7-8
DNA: TGTGCCAGCAGCTTCTTGTTAGCGGGAGCATACAATGAGCAGTTCTTC
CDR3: CASSFLLAGAYNEQFF

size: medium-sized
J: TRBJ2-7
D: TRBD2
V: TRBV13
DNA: TGTGCCAGCAGCTCTAGCGGGAGGGGGTACGAGCAGTACTTC
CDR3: CASSSSGRGYEQYF

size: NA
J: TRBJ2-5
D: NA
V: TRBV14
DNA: TGTGCCAGCAGCCAAGGAGGATATTCGGAGACCCAGTACTTC
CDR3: CASSQGGYSETQYF

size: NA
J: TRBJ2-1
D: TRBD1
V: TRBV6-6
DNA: TGTGCCAGCGTGGCGGACAGGGTCTTGGATGAGCAGTTCTTC
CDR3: CASVADRVLDEQFF

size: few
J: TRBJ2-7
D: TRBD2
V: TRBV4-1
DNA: TGCGCCAGCAGCCAAGATTCGGCTAGCGGTTCCTACGAGCAGTACTTC
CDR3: CASSQDSASGSYEQYF

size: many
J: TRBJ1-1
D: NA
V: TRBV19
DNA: TGTGCCAGTAGTATGAGGCCTATGAACACTGAAGCTTTCTTT
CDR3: CASSMRPMNTEAFF

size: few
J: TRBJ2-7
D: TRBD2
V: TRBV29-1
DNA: TGCAGCGTCATGACTAGCGGGAGCTCCTACGAGCAGTACTTC
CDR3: CSVMTSGSSYEQYF

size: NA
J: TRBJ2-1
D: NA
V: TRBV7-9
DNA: TGTGCCAGCGACCCCGGCGCCAATGAGCAGTTCTTC
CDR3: CASDPGANEQFF

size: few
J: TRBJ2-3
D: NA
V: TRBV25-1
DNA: TGTGCCAGCACCGACGGACCCCGCGATACGCAGTATTTT
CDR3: CASTDGPRDTQYF

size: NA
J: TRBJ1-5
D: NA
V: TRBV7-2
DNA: TGTGCCAGCAGCTTAACGGAACTGAGCAATCAGCCCCAGCATTTT
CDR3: CASSLTELSNQPQHF

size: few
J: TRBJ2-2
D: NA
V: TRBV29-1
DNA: TGCAGCGTTCCCATGGGGGACACCGGGGAGCTGTTTTTT
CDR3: CSVPMGDTGELFF

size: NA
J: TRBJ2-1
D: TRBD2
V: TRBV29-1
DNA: TGCAGCGTTGTTCTGGGACTAGCGGGAGTCAATGAGCAGTTCTTC
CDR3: CSVVLGLAGVNEQFF

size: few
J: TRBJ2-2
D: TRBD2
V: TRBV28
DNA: TGTGCCAGCAGTTCCCTCTTGCTAGCGGGAGACACCGGGGAGCTGTTTTTT
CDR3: CASSSLLLAGDTGELFF

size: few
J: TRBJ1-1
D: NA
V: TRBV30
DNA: TGTGCCTGGAGAGAACAGGGAAACACTGAAGCTTTCTTT
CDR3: CAWREQGNTEAFF

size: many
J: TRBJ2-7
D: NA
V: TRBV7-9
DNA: TGTGCCAGCAGCAGTGGTGGCAATTACTACGAGCAGTACTTC
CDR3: CASSSGGNYYEQYF

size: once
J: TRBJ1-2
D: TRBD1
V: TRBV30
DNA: TGTGCCGGGTCAGACGCCGGGACAGGGTCCGGCTACACCTTC
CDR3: CAGSDAGTGSGYTF

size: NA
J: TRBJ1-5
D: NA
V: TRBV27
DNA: TGTGCCAGCAGTCCCTTAACTGATCAGCCCCAGCATTTT
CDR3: CASSPLTDQPQHF

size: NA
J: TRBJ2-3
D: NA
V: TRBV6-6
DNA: TGTGCCAGCAGTAACCTTGGGGTCCGCACAGATACGCAGTATTTT
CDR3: CASSNLGVRTDTQYF

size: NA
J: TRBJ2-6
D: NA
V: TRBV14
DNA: TGTGCCAGCAGCCAAGATGGTCCCCTCGTGTTGGGGGGAGCCTCTGGGGCCAACGTCCTGACTTTC
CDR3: CASSQDGPLVLGGASGANVLTF

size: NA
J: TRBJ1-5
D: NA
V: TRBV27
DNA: TGTGCCAGCAGTACTGGGATACAGCCCCAGCATTTT
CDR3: CASSTGIQPQHF

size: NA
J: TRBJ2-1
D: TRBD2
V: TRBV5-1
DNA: TGCGCCAGCAGCTCTCGGACTAGCGGGAGCGATGAGCAGTTCTTC
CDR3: CASSSRTSGSDEQFF

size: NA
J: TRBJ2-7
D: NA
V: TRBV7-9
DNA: TGTGCCAGCAGCTTAGAGGGGGATTACGAGCAGTACTTC
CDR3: CASSLEGDYEQYF

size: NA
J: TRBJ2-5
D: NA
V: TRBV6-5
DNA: TGTGCCAGCAGTTCTGAGGGCAACCAAGAGACCCAGTACTTC
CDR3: CASSSEGNQETQYF

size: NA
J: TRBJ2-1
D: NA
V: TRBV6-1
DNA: TGTGCCAGCATTCCAAGCCTGGGGGGCAATGAGCAGTTCTTC
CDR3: CASIPSLGGNEQFF

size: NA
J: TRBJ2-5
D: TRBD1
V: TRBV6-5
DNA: TGTGCCAGCAGCCTAGGACAGGAAAGAGAGACCCAGTACTTC
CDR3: CASSLGQERETQYF

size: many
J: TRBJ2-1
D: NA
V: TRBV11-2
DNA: TGCGCCAGCAGCCAAGAGGGTTCCAATGAGCAGTTCTTC
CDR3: CASSQEGSNEQFF

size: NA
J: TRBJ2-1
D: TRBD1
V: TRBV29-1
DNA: TGCAGCGTTGAGGACAGGGGTCCTTTCAATGAGCAGTTCTTC
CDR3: CSVEDRGPFNEQFF

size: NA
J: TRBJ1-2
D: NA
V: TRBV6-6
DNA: TGTGCCAGCCTGACGGGGTATGGCTACACCTTC
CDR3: CASLTGYGYTF

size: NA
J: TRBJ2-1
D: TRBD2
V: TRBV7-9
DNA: TGTGCCAGCAACTTAGGGAGGGGAGAGCAGTTCTTC
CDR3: CASNLGRGEQFF